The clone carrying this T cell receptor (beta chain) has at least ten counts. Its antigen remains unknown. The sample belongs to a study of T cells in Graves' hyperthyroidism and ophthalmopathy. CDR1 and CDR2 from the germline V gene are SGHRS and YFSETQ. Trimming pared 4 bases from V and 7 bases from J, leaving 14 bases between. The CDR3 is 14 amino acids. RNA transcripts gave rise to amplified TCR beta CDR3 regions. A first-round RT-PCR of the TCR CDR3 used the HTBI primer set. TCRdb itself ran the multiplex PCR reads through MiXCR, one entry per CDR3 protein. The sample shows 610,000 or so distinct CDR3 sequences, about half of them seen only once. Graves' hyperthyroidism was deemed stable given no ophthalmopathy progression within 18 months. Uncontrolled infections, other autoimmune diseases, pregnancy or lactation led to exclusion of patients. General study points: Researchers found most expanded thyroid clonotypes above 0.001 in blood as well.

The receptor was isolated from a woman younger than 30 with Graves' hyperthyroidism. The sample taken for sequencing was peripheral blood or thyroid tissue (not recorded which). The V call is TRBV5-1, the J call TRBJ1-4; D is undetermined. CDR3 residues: CASSDTATAEKLFF. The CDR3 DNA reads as TGCGCCAGCAGCGATACAGCCACGGCTGAAAAACTGTTTTTT. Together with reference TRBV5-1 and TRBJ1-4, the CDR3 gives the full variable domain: KAGVTQTPRYLIKTRGQQVTLSCSPISGHRSVSWYQQTPGQGLQFLFEYFSETQRNKGNFPGRFSGRQFSNSRSEMNVSTLELGDSALYLCASSDTATAEKLFFGSGTQLSVL.